Each of the 6 T cell receptor beta chains below was sequenced from the same sample in a study of blood T cell repertoires in COVID-19. The method was immunoSEQ multiplex PCR; TCRdb's version includes in-frame clones alone and lacks a portion of them. The sample records 200,000 to 250,000 clones, about 84% being singletons. Sequencing input: PBMCs or T cells enriched from blood (not recorded which). Every receptor here comes from a man in his sixties who had recovered from COVID-19.

This clone was seen just once. The chain couples TRBV7-8 to TRBJ2-7; 9 nucleotides agree with TRBD2. The junction had 16 bases not matched to a gene; V was cut back by 5 bases and J by 8 bases. Germline V gives CDR1 SGHVS, CDR2 FQNEAQ. There are 16 residues in the CDR3. The CDR3 is CASSPDSGTSIIQQYF. The CDR3, as DNA: TGTGCCAGCAGCCCAGATTCCGGGACTAGCATTATCCAGCAGTACTTC.

V is TRBV6-5 and J is TRBJ2-7; TRBD1 is a possible D gene (6 bases). The germline gives CDR1 MNHEY, CDR2 SVGAGI. V was clipped by 6 bases and J by 3 bases, with 15 bases between them. The CDR3 runs 14 residues. CDR3 in DNA: TGTGCCAGCAGGACCTCTCAGGGGAACTACGAGCAGTACTTC. Translation: CASRTSQGNYEQYF.

V gene TRBV5-1 combines with J gene TRBJ2-5, with D possibly TRBD2 on 7 matching bases. The length of the CDR3 is 14 residues. V shed 4 bases and J shed 9 bases, with 19 bases lying between them. Looked up from germline, CDR1 is SGHRS and CDR2 is YFSETQ. CDR3 nucleotides: TGCGCCAGCAGCGCCGGGCGGGGGCAGGGACCCCAGTACTTC. It specifies CASSAGRGQGPQYF.

The J gene is TRBJ2-2, the V gene TRBV19; tentatively, D is TRBD1 (5 bases). Germline CDR1 reads LNHDA; CDR2 reads SQIVND (reference sequence). This CDR3 comprises 14 residues. Deletions cut 4 bases from V and 6 bases from J, with 12 bases between. The DNA for the CDR3 is TGTGCCAGTAGTAACCAGGGCGTACCCGGGGAGCTGTTTTTT. Translated, it gives CASSNQGVPGELFF.

This rearrangement joins TRBV5-5 to TRBJ2-5, with a tentative D call TRBD2 (5 bases). The germline CDR1 and CDR2 sequences are SGHKS and YYEKEE (reference sequence). Deletions cut 2 bases from V and 5 bases from J, with 13 bases between. This CDR3 is built from 14 residues. CDR3 in amino acids: CASSLDYLTETQYF. In nucleotides, the CDR3 is TGTGCCAGCAGCTTAGACTACCTGACGGAGACCCAGTACTTC.

The chain employs TRBV27 and TRBJ1-1, with TRBD1 identical over 7 bases. The trim removed 5 bases at V and 5 bases at J, leaving 5 bases unmatched. The CDR3 contains 13 residues. CDR1 and CDR2 (germline): MNHEY, SMNVEV (reference sequence). CDR3 DNA: TGTGCCAGCAGTATAACAGGGGATACTGAAGCTTTCTTT. Its translation is CASSITGDTEAFF.